Given below is one TCR beta chain in context. The germline gives CDR1 LNHDA, CDR2 SQIVND (reference sequence). The CDR3 has 13 residues. The ends were cut back, 2 bases at V and 8 bases at J, with 12 bases in the middle. This record comes from a study of cytomegalovirus exposure and HLA in healthy donors. A multiplex PCR was run with 60 Vbeta primers and 13 Jbeta primers. Here immunoSEQ multiplex PCR was the method, and the copy in TCRdb shows in-frame clones only, minus some. The sample has 150,000 to 200,000 clones, around three quarters seen once. The chain recombines TRBV19 with TRBJ1-2, with a weak D call TRBD1 (5 bases). The clonotype comes from a young man in good health and CMV-seronegative. The sequenced sample was PBMCs. This CDR3 reads CASSISQGRGYTF. DNA of the CDR3: TGTGCCAGTAGTATATCCCAGGGAAGGGGCTACACCTTC.